The 31 T cell receptor beta chains reported below all come from one sample, sequenced in a study of cytomegalovirus exposure and HLA in healthy donors. A multiplex PCR was run with 60 Vbeta primers and 13 Jbeta primers. Sequenced by immunoSEQ multiplex PCR; TCRdb stores in-frame clones only, minus some. The table lists over 150,000 clones, about 80% of them singletons, with approximately 6.7% in the top ten. Sequencing was done on a sample of PBMCs. The receptors were gathered from a man younger than 45 in good health and CMV-seropositive.

The chain couples TRBV15 to TRBJ1-2, with D uncertain. Germline CDR1 LNHNV, CDR2 YYDKDF (reference sequence). V lost 1 base, J lost 2 bases, and 5 bases lay in between. The CDR3 spans 13 residues. CDR3 sequence (DNA): TGTGCCACCAGCAGAGGAGGGAACTATGGCTACACCTTC. Its protein is CATSRGGNYGYTF.

This chain joins TRBV28 and TRBJ1-1; 10 bases line up with TRBD1. Germline V gene lookup returns CDR1 MDHEN and CDR2 SYDVKM. V lost 5 bases, J lost 4 bases, and 10 bases stayed unmatched. There are 16 residues in the CDR3. The CDR3 nucleotides are TGTGCCAGCAGTACCCCGACAGGGGGCGCGGCCACTGAAGCTTTCTTT. Amino acid sequence: CASSTPTGGAATEAFF.

This CDR3 reads CASSWDRSYEQYF. The CDR3 bases are TGTGCCAGCAGCTGGGACAGGTCCTACGAGCAGTACTTC. The rearrangement joins TRBV11-2 to TRBJ2-7; 8 bases line up with TRBD1. CDR1 and CDR2 (germline): SGHAT, FQNNGV. This CDR3 comprises 13 residues. The trim removed 4 bases at V and 1 base at J, leaving 0 bases unmatched. The complete variable domain, with remaining parts taken from reference TRBV11-2 and TRBJ2-7, reads EAGVAQSPRYKIIEKRQSVAFWCNPISGHATLYWYQQILGQGPKLLIQFQNNGVVDDSQLPKDRFSAERLKGVDSTLKIQPAKLEDSAVYLCASSWDRSYEQYFGPGTRLTVT.

The V and J genes are TRBV19 and TRBJ2-5; 7 positions agree with TRBD1. Germline assignment: CDR1 LNHDA and CDR2 SQIVND (reference sequence). The CDR3 runs 17 residues. V lost 5 bases, J lost 3 bases, and 15 bases stayed unmatched. CDR3 sequence (DNA): TGTGCCAGTAGTCCAGGAAACAGGGGCGTGGGGAAAGAGACCCAGTACTTC. Amino acid sequence: CASSPGNRGVGKETQYF.

The chain joins TRBV7-9 to TRBJ1-6; D is unresolved. Trimming shortened V by 4 bases and J by 6 bases, and 7 bases separated the two germline ends. Germline V gives CDR1 SEHNR, CDR2 FQNEAQ (reference sequence). This CDR3 is 13 amino acids long. The CDR3 DNA follows: TGTGCCAGCAGCTCCCTCCCTAATTCACCCCTCCACTTT. It encodes CASSSLPNSPLHF. Full variable domain (rest looked up from reference TRBV7-9 and TRBJ1-6): DTGVSQNPRHKITKRGQNVTFRCDPISEHNRLYWYRQTLGQGPEFLTYFQNEAQLEKSRLLSDRFSAERPKGSFSTLEIQRTEQGDSAMYLCASSSLPNSPLHFGNGTRLTVT.

The chain employs TRBV30 and TRBJ1-5, with D maybe TRBD1 (6 bases). V lost 3 bases to trimming and J lost 1 base, with 19 bases between them. This CDR3 has 17 residues. CDR1 GTSNPN and CDR2 SVGIG come from the germline V gene (reference sequence). As DNA, the CDR3 is TGTGCCTGGAGCCGATCTACCGGGACAAGGAGCAATCAGCCCCAGCATTTT. As protein: CAWSRSTGTRSNQPQHF.

This sequence joins TRBV5-4 and TRBJ1-2; 10 bases agree with TRBD1. CDR1 and CDR2 (germline): SGHNT, YYREEE (reference sequence). The CDR3 covers 13 residues. The junction had 4 bases not matched to a gene; V was cut back by 4 bases and J by 7 bases. The CDR3 here is CASSRQGASGYTF. The CDR3 DNA sequence: TGTGCCAGCAGCCGACAGGGGGCAAGTGGCTACACCTTC. Supplemented by reference TRBV5-4 and TRBJ1-2, the full variable domain reads ETGVTQSPTHLIKTRGQQVTLRCSSQSGHNTVSWYQQALGQGPQFIFQYYREEENGRGNFPPRFSGLQFPNYSSELNVNALELDDSALYLCASSRQGASGYTFGSGTRLTVV.

The chain has TRBV7-6 and TRBJ2-2; no reliable D call. V lost 0 bases and J lost 8, with 10 bases in between. CDR3 length equals 14 residues. Germline assignment: CDR1 SGHVS and CDR2 FNYEAQ. The CDR3 reads CASSLALSGGELFF. The CDR3 region has the DNA TGTGCCAGCAGCTTAGCGCTTTCCGGGGGGGAGCTGTTTTTT.

J is TRBJ2-5 and V is TRBV7-9; 7 nucleotides line up with TRBD1. The germline CDR1 and CDR2 sequences are SEHNR and FQNEAQ (reference sequence). The CDR3 length is 11 residues. V lost 5 bases to trimming and J lost 10 bases; unmatched junction nucleotides: 4. The CDR3 reads CASSQQGIQYF. In nucleotides, the CDR3 is TGTGCCAGCAGCCAACAGGGGATCCAGTACTTC.

In DNA, the CDR3 is TGTGCTAGTGGTTTGGTACTACAGGGGACTGGCTATGGCTACACCTTC. Translation gives CASGLVLQGTGYGYTF. The V gene is TRBV12-5, the J gene TRBJ1-2; 7 bases are shared with TRBD1. After removal of 0 bases from V and 4 bases from J, the junction contained 8 bases not matched to a gene. This CDR3 contains 16 residues. Per germline, CDR1 LGHNT and CDR2 FRNRAP.

V gene TRBV5-1 combines with J gene TRBJ1-4; 10 bases map to TRBD1. The V gene's germline CDR1 is SGHRS and CDR2 YFSETQ. This CDR3 region has 16 residues. Unmatched junction bases numbered 3, after V lost 4 bases and J lost 0 bases. The CDR3 DNA reads TGCGCCAGCAGCCCCGGACAGGGGGCAACTAATGAAAAACTGTTTTTT. Protein product: CASSPGQGATNEKLFF.

The chain links TRBV28 to TRBJ2-2; D is perhaps TRBD1 (8 bases). The CDR3 totals 15 residues. Germline V gene data show CDR1 as MDHEN and CDR2 as SYDVKM. Trimming took 6 bases from V and 4 from J, leaving 15 bases between them. The CDR3 spells CASRQGGVGTGELFF. In DNA, the CDR3 is TGTGCCAGCAGACAGGGGGGGGTCGGCACCGGGGAGCTGTTTTTT.

J is TRBJ1-2 and V is TRBV4-1, with TRBD1 identical over 8 bases. Germline V gene lookup returns CDR1 MGHRA and CDR2 YSYEKL. The CDR3 has 13 amino acids. The junction had 3 bases not matched to a gene; V was cut back by 5 bases and J by 4 bases. The CDR3: CASSGQGGYGYTF. In nucleotides, the CDR3 is TGCGCCAGCAGCGGACAGGGTGGCTATGGCTACACCTTC.

The chain carries TRBV28 and TRBJ2-3, with a possible D match to TRBD1 (5 bases). The CDR3 spans 13 residues. V was cut by 6 bases and J by 4 bases, with 11 bases left in between. Germline V lookup: CDR1 MDHEN, CDR2 SYDVKM. The CDR3: CASSNRLPDTQYF. In DNA form, the CDR3 reads TGTGCCAGCAGCAACAGGTTACCAGATACGCAGTATTTT.

This clone appeared a few times. J is TRBJ2-3 and V is TRBV7-3; no firm D call. V lost 4 bases and J 2 bases, leaving 4 bases between the germline ends. CDR1 and CDR2 (germline): SGHTA, FQGTGA. The CDR3 loop spans 12 amino acids. CDR3: CASSSNTDTQYF. The CDR3, as DNA: TGTGCCAGCAGCTCCAACACAGATACGCAGTATTTT.

The V gene is TRBV27, the J gene TRBJ2-3; 13 bases are a match to TRBD2. From germline, CDR1 is MNHEY and CDR2 SMNVEV (reference sequence). The junction had 3 bases not matched to a gene; V was cut back by 6 bases and J by 0 bases. The CDR3 length is 16 residues. For the CDR3, the DNA is TGTGCCAGCAGCACTAGCGGGAGGGCTAGCACAGATACGCAGTATTTT. Its translation: CASSTSGRASTDTQYF.

This clone was observed a single time. Sequence at one end of the junction differs from germline and may be a read error. V is TRBV7-9 and J is TRBJ1-1; D may be TRBD1 (6 bases). The CDR3 contains 16 residues. The germline V gene encodes CDR1 SEHNR and CDR2 FQNEAQ (reference sequence). The CDR3 loop is CSSSLESGGLDTEAFF. CDR3 in DNA: TGTTCCAGCAGCTTAGAATCCGGGGGGCTGGACACTGAAGCTTTCTTT.

V is TRBV6-6 and J is TRBJ1-1, with unresolved D. The V gene lost 2 bases and the J gene lost 1 base, with 11 bases spanning the gap. CDR1 and CDR2 (germline): MNHNY, SVGAGI (reference sequence). The CDR3 has 15 amino acids. The CDR3 spells CASSYLVPGNTEAFF. The DNA for the CDR3 is TGTGCCAGCAGTTACCTGGTACCGGGGAACACTGAAGCTTTCTTT.

The chain couples TRBV2 to TRBJ1-1; D is perhaps TRBD1 (5 bases). Trimming shortened V by 7 bases and J by 1 base, and 10 bases separated the two germline ends. CDR1 is SNHLY, CDR2 FYNNEI, per germline. The CDR3 totals 13 residues. This CDR3 reads CASIVDRNTEAFF. CDR3 coding DNA: TGTGCCAGCATAGTAGACAGGAACACTGAAGCTTTCTTT.

The DNA for the CDR3 is TGCGCCAGCAGCCAAGTTAACAGGGGGGGTGGCTACACCTTC. This sequence encodes CASSQVNRGGGYTF. This chain connects TRBV4-3 to TRBJ1-2; 8 nucleotides agree with TRBD1. CDR1 and CDR2 (germline): LGHNA, YSLEER. The V gene end was trimmed by 1 base and the J gene end by 7 bases; junction bases not matched to a gene: 5. CDR3 size: 14 residues.

V gene TRBV30 combines with J gene TRBJ2-1, with 7 bases lining up with TRBD2. J gave up 1 base and V 1 base, and 7 bases lay outside the gene matches. The CDR3 runs 16 residues. Germline V gene data show CDR1 as GTSNPN and CDR2 as SVGIG (reference sequence). CDR3 protein: CAWSAPTSTSYNEQFF. CDR3 bases: TGTGCCTGGAGTGCCCCGACTAGCACATCCTACAATGAGCAGTTCTTC.

The chain couples TRBV9 to TRBJ2-5; 10 nucleotides agree with TRBD1. Germline CDR1 is SGDLS and CDR2 is YYNGEE. Unmatched junction bases numbered 5, after V lost 3 bases and J lost 0 bases. The CDR3 runs to 16 residues. As DNA, the CDR3 is TGTGCCAGCAGCGCCGGGACAGGGGATTACCAAGAGACCCAGTACTTC. It specifies CASSAGTGDYQETQYF.

CDR3 nucleotide sequence: TGTGCCAGTATGGCGGGGGGGCTTGTCACCGGGGAGCTGTTTTTT. The encoded protein is CASMAGGLVTGELFF. V gene TRBV5-6 combines with J gene TRBJ2-2, with 9 bases that match TRBD2. The CDR3 is 15 amino acids. Germline V gene lookup returns CDR1 SGHDT and CDR2 YYEEEE. Trimming took 8 bases from V and 4 from J; bases not matched to a gene: 9.

V and J are TRBV6-6 and TRBJ2-6; possibly TRBD2 for D (5 bases). Per the germline V gene, CDR1 is MNHNY and CDR2 is SVGAGI (reference sequence). V was shortened by 6 bases and J by 0 bases, with 12 bases between the two germline ends. This CDR3 is 16 amino acids long. The CDR3 region has the DNA TGTGCCAGCAGCGTCGGGGTACGCTCTGGGGCCAACGTCCTGACTTTC. Encoded protein: CASSVGVRSGANVLTF.

The genes are TRBV5-1 and TRBJ1-1; 8 bases are shared with TRBD1. The CDR3 is 15 amino acids. The V and J ends lost 3 bases and 3 bases, in that order; junction bases with no gene match: 7. CDR1 SGHRS and CDR2 YFSETQ come from the germline V gene. CDR3 sequence: CASSSSGGGDTEAFF. The CDR3 DNA reads TGCGCCAGCAGCTCCTCAGGGGGCGGGGACACTGAAGCTTTCTTT.

The rearrangement joins TRBV4-3 to TRBJ1-6, with 10 bases identical to TRBD1. Trimming cost V 3 bases and J 9 bases; bases outside gene matches: 8. The CDR3 sequence is 16 residues long. Germline CDR1 LGHNA, CDR2 YSLEER. CDR3: CASSQAGDRGVSPLHF. In DNA, the CDR3 is TGCGCCAGCAGCCAGGCGGGGGACAGGGGAGTTTCACCCCTCCACTTT.

The gene calls are TRBV5-1 and TRBJ1-5; possible D gene TRBD1, 6 bases. Trimming shortened V by 6 bases and J by 0 bases, and 19 bases separated the two germline ends. This CDR3 has 17 residues. Germline lookup yields CDR1 SGHRS and CDR2 YFSETQ. The CDR3 sequence: CASNDYRAVYSNQPQHF. The CDR3 coding sequence is TGCGCCAGCAATGACTACAGGGCCGTATATAGCAATCAGCCCCAGCATTTT. The variable domain in full, completed from reference TRBV5-1 and TRBJ1-5, reads KAGVTQTPRYLIKTRGQQVTLSCSPISGHRSVSWYQQTPGQGLQFLFEYFSETQRNKGNFPGRFSGRQFSNSRSEMNVSTLELGDSALYLCASNDYRAVYSNQPQHFGDGTRLSIL.

This chain uses TRBV28 with TRBJ2-1; perhaps TRBD2 as D (7 bases). With 3 bases removed from V and 5 bases from J, the gap between germline ends came to 17 bases. The germline V gene encodes CDR1 MDHEN and CDR2 SYDVKM. The CDR3 runs 16 residues. The CDR3, as DNA: TGTGCCAGCAGTTTGGGAGGGGGGGCCGTCGACAATGAGCAGTTCTTC. This gives the protein CASSLGGGAVDNEQFF. The variable domain in full, with the rest retrieved from reference TRBV28 and TRBJ2-1, is DVKVTQSSRYLVKRTGEKVFLECVQDMDHENMFWYRQDPGLGLRLIYFSYDVKMKEKGDIPEGYSVSREKKERFSLILESASTNQTSMYLCASSLGGGAVDNEQFFGPGTRLTVL.

This chain connects TRBV5-1 to TRBJ1-2; the D gene is possibly TRBD1 (5 bases). CDR3 size: 15 residues. CDR1 SGHRS and CDR2 YFSETQ come from the germline V gene. V was clipped by 4 bases and J by 8 bases, with 21 bases between them. CDR3 protein: CASSPDIQAAGGYTF. CDR3 nucleotides: TGCGCCAGCAGCCCAGACATACAGGCCGCTGGGGGCTACACCTTC.

This chain joins TRBV11-2 and TRBJ2-7; D uncertain. V was shortened by 5 bases and J by 5 bases, with 10 bases between the two germline ends. This CDR3 spans 12 amino acids. Germline CDR1 is SGHAT and CDR2 is FQNNGV. The DNA for the CDR3 is TGTGCCAGCAGCCCAAATCGGGACGAGCAGTACTTC. Protein: CASSPNRDEQYF.

The chain has TRBV6-5 and TRBJ2-1; TRBD2 is a possible D gene (5 bases). The ends were cut back, 6 bases at V and 3 bases at J, with 15 bases in the middle. Germline CDR1 MNHEY, CDR2 SVGAGI. The CDR3 contains 15 residues. The CDR3 nucleotides read TGTGCCAGCAGAAGGCCTCTAGCAGGCTACAATGAGCAGTTCTTC. Translated, it gives CASRRPLAGYNEQFF.